This T cell receptor beta chain was retrieved from a study of blood T cell repertoires in COVID-19. Across the study: Donors in the United States, Italy and Spain gave samples during acute or convalescent COVID-19. PBMCs, B-cell-depleted T cells, or T cells provided the cDNA or gDNA that made up the material.

Germline CDR1 SGDLS, CDR2 YYNGEE. With V trimmed by 6 bases and J by 7 bases, 7 bases remained unmatched. The CDR3 spans 14 residues. Original data processing: For nucleated cells, counts were estimated from reference gene primer amplification. The table came from immunoSEQ multiplex PCR; TCRdb's copy has only in-frame clones and leaves some out. V and J calls and clone size are as listed in that table; D and trimming were resolved from the DNA. The sample lists roughly 220,000 clones, about 80% occurring once. Material: peripheral blood. The clonotype comes from a woman aged 60-75 years with acute or convalescent COVID-19. The chain couples TRBV9 to TRBJ2-3; TRBD1 agrees at 11 bases. The CDR3 DNA sequence: TGTGCCAGCAACCGGGACAGGGGGTCGAATACGCAGTATTTT. Amino acids: CASNRDRGSNTQYF.